This TCR beta chain was documented in a study of control samples from healthy donors and cancer patients (dated by TCRdb to about 2020). Receptor amplification or capture employed the immunoSEQ multiplex PCR assay. TCRdb carries this immuneACCESS record with in-frame sequences only. Its versions omit some clonotypes, under half of them owing to an unresolved V gene in the studies checked, with the rest unexplained. Within this sample are tens of thousands of clones, with about three quarters of them counted one time only. The ten largest clones capture about 15% of the sample. The CDR3 holds 12 amino acids from the cysteine to the phenylalanine. Just the 36-base CDR3 DNA is kept, in frame starting at base 1. In the germline V gene (reference sequence), CDR1 corresponds to LNHDA and CDR2 to SQIVND. Trimming at the junction amounts to 5 bases on V and 6 bases on J, and the germline ends lie 11 bases apart.

Notes on this clone: It has no known antigen specificity. No base quality values were provided; no much bigger clone lies one nucleotide off. Other DNA variants within this sample encode the same CDR3.

The TCR comes from a male donor with melanoma. The chain is assembled from TRBV19 and TRBJ2-7; the D region may be TRBD1 or TRBD2, each matching 5 bases equally. The sample consisted of formalin-fixed, paraffin-embedded tissue. The nucleotides read TGTGCCAGTAGTCCTCGGGGCGGCGAGCAGTACTTC. It specifies CASSPRGGEQYF.